This T cell receptor beta chain was profiled in a study of T cells in Graves' hyperthyroidism and ophthalmopathy. Template material for amplifying TCR beta CDR3 regions consisted of RNA transcripts. Using the HTBI primer set, a first-round RT-PCR was run on the TCR CDR3. TCRdb itself ran the multiplex PCR reads through MiXCR, one entry per CDR3 protein. The data show approximately 330,000 distinct CDR3 sequences, roughly a fifth seen once. This clonotype came up a few times. Graves' hyperthyroidism was deemed stable given no ophthalmopathy progression within 18 months. Trimming took 4 bases from V and 1 from J; bases not matched to a gene: 4. The CDR3 extends over 17 amino acids. CDR1 is SGHVS and CDR2 is FQNEAQ in the germline V gene.

This rearrangement joins TRBV7-8 to TRBJ2-2; 12 bases match TRBD1. Specimen: blood. The TCR originated in a woman between 45 and 60 years old with Graves' hyperthyroidism. CDR3 in amino acids: CASSSRDRGRNTGELFF. In DNA, the CDR3 is TGTGCCAGCAGCTCCCGGGACAGGGGGCGGAACACCGGGGAGCTGTTTTTT.